This T cell receptor (beta chain) was retrieved from a study of T cell repertoires in cytomegalovirus infection. Study-wide background: Matching HLA type and CMV infection were both indicated by public TCR beta signatures.

Findings and limits, study-wide: HLA-C-restricted CMV clonotypes gave the most frequent clonotype in two of eight donors. Carriage of CMV together with the relevant HLA was identifiable through cumulative public TCR beta family frequency.

TCRdb analysed the reads with MiXCR anew, one entry per CDR3 protein. Among some 350,000 distinct CDR3 sequences listed, 15% to 20% were seen once. This clonotype was counted at least ten times. The antigen is not known. From germline, CDR1 is SGHTA and CDR2 FQGNSA. The ends were cut back, 5 bases at V and 8 bases at J, with 12 bases in the middle. This CDR3 region has 12 residues. This TCR derives from a human donor in good health (CMV status not recorded). Some clones in this sample may be carry-over from other donors' samples. The V gene is TRBV7-2, the J gene TRBJ1-2; unclear D gene. Sequencing input: PBMCs. CDR3 DNA sequence: TGTGCCAGCAGCCTTTACATTGGAGGCTACACCTTC. This codes for CASSLYIGGYTF.